These 2 T cell receptor beta chains came from one sample sequenced in a study of cytomegalovirus exposure and HLA in healthy donors. The primer mix had 60 Vbeta and 13 Jbeta primers. Libraries were prepared by immunoSEQ multiplex PCR; TCRdb keeps only in-frame clonotypes and omits some of them. The sample contains approximately 180,000 clones, more than 75% of which appear only once. Sequences were obtained from PBMCs. The receptors originated from a woman aged 18-30 years in good health and CMV-seronegative.

The chain recombines TRBV4-1 with TRBJ1-3, with D possibly matching TRBD1 (6 bases). The length of the CDR3 is 15 residues. From germline, CDR1 is MGHRA and CDR2 YSYEKL. Trimming pared 0 bases from V and 4 bases from J, leaving 10 bases between. The CDR3 region has the DNA TGCGCCAGCAGCCAAGAGGACAGACTGGGAAACACCATATATTTT. It codes for CASSQEDRLGNTIYF.

The CDR3 here is CASSLGSPSGGFYNEQFF. In DNA form, the CDR3 reads TGTGCCAGCAGCTTAGGCTCCCCTAGCGGGGGTTTCTACAATGAGCAGTTCTTC. The V call is TRBV7-9, the J call TRBJ2-1, with 10 bases fitting TRBD2. V lost 1 base, J lost 3 bases, and 9 bases stayed unmatched. The CDR3 has 18 amino acids. The germline gives CDR1 SEHNR, CDR2 FQNEAQ (reference sequence).